Listed below are T cell receptor beta chains from one sample, sequenced in a study of molecular identifiers for immune sequencing clone quantification. From the PCR reads, TCRdb called clonotypes with MiXCR, one entry per CDR3 protein. The sample lists about 320,000 distinct CDR3 sequences, about 23% occurring once. Source material: naive CD8+ T cells from blood, with Jurkat cell RNA spiked in. These receptors came from a human donor in good health. Some libraries in this study had Jurkat cell RNA spiked in. Each CDR3 is given with its conserved first and last residue. A D gene is named only where the DNA matches it firmly. Clone sizes are given selectively: once, few, many, or a class where the clone is expanded.

v_call,cdr3_length,d_call,j_call,clone_size,cdr3_nt,cdr3_aa
TRBV6-5,13,-,TRBJ1-1,many,TGTGCCAGCAGTTACGGGCCTTACACTGAAGCTTTCTTT,CASSYGPYTEAFF
TRBV7-9,14,-,TRBJ2-3,many,TGTGCCAGCAGCACCAGCGGTAGCACAGATACGCAGTATTTT,CASSTSGSTDTQYF
TRBV11-2,14,-,TRBJ2-7,many,TGTGCCAGCAGCCCGAAGGGGGGAATGGGCGAGCAGTACTTC,CASSPKGGMGEQYF
TRBV29-1,12,TRBD1,TRBJ1-1,many,TGCAGCGTTGCCGAGGGGGCCACTGAAGCTTTCTTT,CSVAEGATEAFF
TRBV12-3/TRBV12-4,16,TRBD1,TRBJ2-3,few,TGTGCCAGCAGTTTATCTGTGACAGGGAGCACAGATATGCAGTATTTT,CASSLSVTGSTDMQYF
TRBV20-1,12,-,TRBJ2-7,many,TGCAGTGCTCTAGAGGGCCTCTACGAGCAGTACTTC,CSALEGLYEQYF
TRBV19,14,-,TRBJ1-1,-,TGTGCCAGTAGTTCACTCGGGGGATACACTGAAGCTTTCTTT,CASSSLGGYTEAFF
TRBV24-1,14,-,TRBJ2-2,-,TGTGCCACCAGTGGGCCAAGAAACACCGGGGAGCTGTTTTTT,CATSGPRNTGELFF
TRBV12-3/TRBV12-4,14,TRBD1,TRBJ2-5,many,TGTGCCAGCAGTTTACAGGGGGCGGGGGAGACCCAGTACTTC,CASSLQGAGETQYF
TRBV6-2/TRBV6-3,16,TRBD2,TRBJ2-3,-,TGTGCCAGCAGTCGCGTCCCTAGCGGGAGAAAAGATACGCAGTATTTT,CASSRVPSGRKDTQYF
TRBV10-2,11,-,TRBJ1-2,few,TGCGCCAGCAGTGAGTCATCCAAAGCCCTCTTC,CASSESSKALF
TRBV5-1,13,-,TRBJ1-1,-,TGCGCCAGCAGCTCGAACAGCAACACTGAAGCTTTCTTT,CASSSNSNTEAFF
TRBV28,15,-,TRBJ2-3,many,TGTGCCAGCAGCCTCCAGGACCCCCTCACAGATACGCAGTATTTT,CASSLQDPLTDTQYF
TRBV7-9,15,-,TRBJ2-3,many,TGTGCCAGCAGCCATGGCGAACGGGAGTTAGATACGCAGTATTTT,CASSHGERELDTQYF
TRBV12-3/TRBV12-4,16,-,TRBJ2-3,few,TGTGCCAGCAGTTGGGCCTCAGGAGGGGTCACAGGTACGCAGTATTTT,CASSWASGGVTGTQYF
TRBV4-3,16,-,TRBJ2-3,few,TGCGCCAGCAGCCAAGAGGGGCTAGCAGGGCGGGATACGCAGTATTTT,CASSQEGLAGRDTQYF
TRBV9,13,-,TRBJ1-1,few,TGTGCCAGCAGCTCCTCCGATTACAGTCGCGCTTTCTTT,CASSSSDYSRAFF
TRBV7-2,14,-,TRBJ2-7,many,TGTGCCAGCAGCATCGGGTACCCCCCCTACGAGCAGTACTTC,CASSIGYPPYEQYF
TRBV6-2/TRBV6-3,14,TRBD2,TRBJ2-3,few,TGTGCCAGCAGTTACGGCGGGGGGGCAGATACGCAGTATTTT,CASSYGGGADTQYF
TRBV2,16,TRBD2,TRBJ2-5,-,TGTGCCGGCAGTACCCGACTAGCGGGGTACCAAGAGACCCAGTACTTC,CAGSTRLAGYQETQYF
TRBV7-9,18,TRBD1,TRBJ2-5,few,TGTGCCAGCAGCTATACTTCCGGGACAGGGGTCTACCAAGAGCCCCAGTACTTC,CASSYTSGTGVYQEPQYF
TRBV11-2,15,TRBD1,TRBJ2-7,-,TGTGCCAGCAGCCAACTTCCGGGACAGGCCTACGAGCAGTACTTC,CASSQLPGQAYEQYF
TRBV4-3,16,-,TRBJ2-2,-,TGCGCCAGCAGCCAAGACTGGAACTCCGCGACCGGGGAGCTGTTTTTT,CASSQDWNSATGELFF
TRBV5-6,16,TRBD2,TRBJ2-7,many,TGTGCCAGCAGCCTGGGACTAGCGGGAGGGCCCTACGAGCAGTACTTC,CASSLGLAGGPYEQYF
TRBV6-6,13,-,TRBJ2-4,many,TGTGCCAGCAGAACAGTATGGAGAAACATTCAGTACTTC,CASRTVWRNIQYF
TRBV6-1,13,-,TRBJ2-7,-,TGTGCCAGCTCACCCAAGGAAACCTACGAGCAGTACTTC,CASSPKETYEQYF
TRBV30,15,TRBD2,TRBJ2-1,-,TGTGCCTGGAGTATAAGTGCGGGAGCCTACAATGAGCAGTTCTTC,CAWSISAGAYNEQFF
TRBV7-9,11,-,TRBJ1-2,many,TGTGCCAGCAGCTTACGGGGGGACTACACCTTC,CASSLRGDYTF
TRBV2,16,-,TRBJ2-3,many,TGTGCCAGCAGTGAATTGAGGGGGGGCCTCACAGATACGCAGTATTTT,CASSELRGGLTDTQYF
TRBV30,15,-,TRBJ2-1,-,TGTGCCTGGAGTGTACGTGACAGGTCCTACAATGAGCAGTTCTTC,CAWSVRDRSYNEQFF
TRBV7-8,13,-,TRBJ2-2,-,TGTGCCAGCAGCGCCCTTAATACCGGGGAGCTGTTTTTT,CASSALNTGELFF
TRBV4-1,15,-,TRBJ2-2,few,TGCGCCAGCAGCCAAACCCCGGCGTTTAGCGGGGAGCTGTTTTTT,CASSQTPAFSGELFF
TRBV7-9,17,TRBD2,TRBJ2-3,-,TGTGCCAGCAGCTTAGCGGTCCGGGGCGGGAGGACAGATACGCAGTATTTT,CASSLAVRGGRTDTQYF
TRBV2,14,TRBD1,TRBJ1-4,few,TGTGCCAGCAGTGAAAGGGACAGGGTCGAAAAACTGTTTTTT,CASSERDRVEKLFF
TRBV12-3/TRBV12-4,15,-,TRBJ2-2,few,TGTGCCAGCAGTTTAACCGGGGGGCCGATCGGGGAGCTGTTTTTT,CASSLTGGPIGELFF
TRBV7-3,15,-,TRBJ1-3,-,TGTGCCAGCAGCCCCCTGGGAGGGCCTAGAAACACCATATATTTT,CASSPLGGPRNTIYF
TRBV11-3,17,-,TRBJ1-4,-,TGTGCCAGCAGCTTAGATAAAATGGCCGAAAAGAATGAAAAACTGTTTTTT,CASSLDKMAEKNEKLFF
TRBV6-2/TRBV6-3,14,TRBD2,TRBJ2-5,-,TGTGCCAGCAGTTACGGGACTAGCGGAGAGACCCAGTACTTC,CASSYGTSGETQYF
TRBV27,15,-,TRBJ1-4,many,TGTGCCAGCAGTTTATTGGTAGGGAGCGGTGAAAAACTGTTTTTT,CASSLLVGSGEKLFF
TRBV4-1,15,TRBD1,TRBJ2-7,few,TGCGCCAGCAGCGTCAGACAGGGGAGCGCCTACGAGCAGTACTTC,CASSVRQGSAYEQYF